A selection of T cell receptor beta chains follows, all from one sample in a study of T cell responses to AZD1222 COVID-19 vaccine. Only in-frame clones appear in the TCRdb table, and some are missing; sequencing was by immunoSEQ multiplex PCR. The table shows 150,000 or so clones, with roughly nine tenths occurring only once. Source: peripheral blood, taken 28 days after the second AZD1222 dose. These receptors were obtained from an adult who received the AZD1222 COVID-19 vaccine. Each CDR3 is given with its conserved first and last residue. The D gene is left open where the match is weak. Not all rows give a size; the values are once, few, many and, for expanded clones, a class.

NA	TRBV18	NA	TRBJ2-7	TGTGCCAGCTCACCGGGGGCAGGGCTGTACGAGCAGTACTTC	CASSPGAGLYEQYF
NA	TRBV27	TRBD1	TRBJ2-2	TGTGCCAGCAGTTTAAGTCAGGGGGCCACCGGGGAGCTGTTTTTT	CASSLSQGATGELFF
NA	TRBV6-5	NA	TRBJ1-2	TGTGCCAGCAGTCAGGGCGCCCAGAGCTATGGCTACACCTTC	CASSQGAQSYGYTF
NA	TRBV29-1	TRBD1	TRBJ2-3	TGCAGCGTTGAAGCGGGACAGGCCACAGATACGCAGTATTTT	CSVEAGQATDTQYF
NA	TRBV27	NA	TRBJ2-7	TGTGCCAGCAGTTTGGGGGGAGTTTCCTACGAGCAGTACTTC	CASSLGGVSYEQYF
NA	TRBV19	NA	TRBJ2-7	TGTGCCAGTAGTATAGGGGGGGGCGCCGGGCCCTACGAGCAGTACTTC	CASSIGGGAGPYEQYF
NA	TRBV19	TRBD1	TRBJ1-1	TGTGCCAGTAGTGGTCCGACAGGGGGCTTGGGCACTGAAGCTTTCTTT	CASSGPTGGLGTEAFF
NA	TRBV12-5	NA	TRBJ2-1	TGTGCTAGTGCTCTCCCGGGCCCCTCCTACAATGAGCAGTTCTTC	CASALPGPSYNEQFF
once	TRBV12-5	NA	TRBJ1-2	TGTGCTAGTGGTTTGGTAGGCCCGAATACTAACTATGGCTACACCTTC	CASGLVGPNTNYGYTF
NA	TRBV14	TRBD2	TRBJ2-5	TGTGCCAGCAGCAAGCGACTAGCGGGGGCGAGCGCGGAGACCCAGTACTTC	CASSKRLAGASAETQYF
NA	TRBV3-1/TRBV3-2	NA	TRBJ2-5	TGTGCCAGCAGCCAACTACGGGTGTCAGATCAAGAGACCCAGTACTTC	CASSQLRVSDQETQYF
NA	TRBV23-1	NA	TRBJ2-3	TGCGCCAGCAGTCAACGGACACTCCGGGAAGATACGCAGTATTTT	CASSQRTLREDTQYF
NA	TRBV3-1/TRBV3-2	NA	TRBJ2-7	TGTGCCAGCAGCCCCGGGAGCCCCTACGAGCAGTACTTC	CASSPGSPYEQYF
NA	TRBV15	NA	TRBJ2-3	TGTGCCACCAGCATGGGAGGGGGGGATTTCACAGATACGCAGTATTTT	CATSMGGGDFTDTQYF
few	TRBV7-3	NA	TRBJ2-3	TGTGCCAGCAGCTTCGGGGCAGATACGCAGTATTTT	CASSFGADTQYF
NA	TRBV15	TRBD1	TRBJ1-6	TGTGCCACCAGCAGGGGGACAGGAGAGTGGTCACCCCTCCACTTT	CATSRGTGEWSPLHF
NA	TRBV19	NA	TRBJ2-7	TGTGCCAGTAGTATTGCCAGGGCTTACGAGCAGTACTTC	CASSIARAYEQYF
NA	TRBV4-1	NA	TRBJ1-6	TGCGCCAGCAGCGAGAGGACAAGGGGCTTCGGGTCACCCCTCCACTTT	CASSERTRGFGSPLHF
NA	TRBV6-5	TRBD1	TRBJ1-5	TGTGCCAGCAGAGAGGGGGCGCTGGGCAATCAGCCCCAGCATTTT	CASREGALGNQPQHF
NA	TRBV30	NA	TRBJ2-2	TGTGCCTGGAGTGGGGGTGTCACCGGGGAGCTGTTTTTT	CAWSGGVTGELFF
NA	TRBV7-9	TRBD2	TRBJ2-1	TGTGCCAGCAGCCCCCGCGGGGGGGCGATATACAATGAGCAGTTCTTC	CASSPRGGAIYNEQFF
NA	TRBV5-5	NA	TRBJ1-2	TGTGCCAGCAGCTCGAACACCCGGGCATTGCGGGGCTACACCTTC	CASSSNTRALRGYTF
NA	TRBV7-3	NA	TRBJ2-1	TGTGCCAGCAGCTACCTGCGGGAAGAGCAGTTCTTC	CASSYLREEQFF
NA	TRBV13	TRBD2	TRBJ2-2	TGTGCCAGCAGCTTAGGGACTAGCGGGAGTGCCGGGGAGCTGTTTTTT	CASSLGTSGSAGELFF
NA	TRBV21-1	NA	TRBJ1-5	TGTGCCAGCAGCAAGAGAGACAGACAGCCCCAGCATTTT	CASSKRDRQPQHF
NA	TRBV18	NA	TRBJ1-6	TGTGCCAGCTCACCAAACCCAGGGGATAATTCACCCCTCCACTTT	CASSPNPGDNSPLHF
NA	TRBV12-5	NA	TRBJ1-4	TGTGCTAGTTTAGGAGTTTTGAATGAAAAACTGTTTTTT	CASLGVLNEKLFF
NA	TRBV19	NA	TRBJ1-2	TGTGCCAGTAGTATATCAGTAAAACCTAACTATGGCTACACCTTC	CASSISVKPNYGYTF
NA	TRBV20-1	NA	TRBJ1-2	TGCAGTGCTAGTCATGGCCCTGGGGACTATGGCTACACCTTC	CSASHGPGDYGYTF
few	TRBV7-2	TRBD1	TRBJ1-5	TGTGCCAGCAGCTTAGCCGGACAGGGAAATCAGCCCCAGCATTTT	CASSLAGQGNQPQHF
NA	TRBV7-9	NA	TRBJ1-2	TGTGCCAGCAGCCCGAGACAGGTTCAGCATGGCTACACCTTC	CASSPRQVQHGYTF